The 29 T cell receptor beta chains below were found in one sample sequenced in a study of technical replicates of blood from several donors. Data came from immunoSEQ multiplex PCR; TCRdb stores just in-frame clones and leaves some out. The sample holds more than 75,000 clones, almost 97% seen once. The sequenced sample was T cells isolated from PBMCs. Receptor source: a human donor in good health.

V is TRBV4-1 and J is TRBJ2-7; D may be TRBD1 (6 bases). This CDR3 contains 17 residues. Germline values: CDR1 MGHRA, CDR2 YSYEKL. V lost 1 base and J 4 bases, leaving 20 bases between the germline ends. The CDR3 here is CASSQGTAPNWFYEQYF. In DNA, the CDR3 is TGCGCCAGCAGCCAAGGGACAGCTCCTAATTGGTTTTACGAGCAGTACTTC.

CDR3 sequence (DNA): TGTGCCAGTAGCACACCTTTGGGACAGTTAAATGAAAAACTGTTTTTT. Translating it yields CASSTPLGQLNEKLFF. The chain couples TRBV19 to TRBJ1-4; 7 nucleotides line up with TRBD1. This CDR3 spans 16 amino acids. CDR1 LNHDA and CDR2 SQIVND come from the germline V gene (reference sequence). Trimming took 6 bases from V and 5 from J; bases not matched to a gene: 12.

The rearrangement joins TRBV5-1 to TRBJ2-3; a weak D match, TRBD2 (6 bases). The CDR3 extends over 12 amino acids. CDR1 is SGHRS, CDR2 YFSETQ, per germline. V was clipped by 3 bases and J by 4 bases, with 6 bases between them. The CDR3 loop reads CASSWGADTQYF. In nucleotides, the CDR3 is TGCGCCAGCAGCTGGGGGGCAGATACGCAGTATTTT.

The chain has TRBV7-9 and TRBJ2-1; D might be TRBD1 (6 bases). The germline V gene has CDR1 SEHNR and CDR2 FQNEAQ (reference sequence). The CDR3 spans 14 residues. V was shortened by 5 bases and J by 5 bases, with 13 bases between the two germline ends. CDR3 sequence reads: CASSNHRDHNEQFF. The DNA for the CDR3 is TGTGCCAGCAGCAACCACAGGGATCACAATGAGCAGTTCTTC.

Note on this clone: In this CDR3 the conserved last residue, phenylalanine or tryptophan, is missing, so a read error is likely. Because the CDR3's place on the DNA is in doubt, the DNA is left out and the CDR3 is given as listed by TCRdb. The CDR3 reads CASSEGGPS. The V and J genes are TRBV6-5 and TRBJ1-1. Looked up from germline, CDR1 is MNHEY and CDR2 is SVGAGI. Counting both end residues, the CDR3 totals 9 amino acids.

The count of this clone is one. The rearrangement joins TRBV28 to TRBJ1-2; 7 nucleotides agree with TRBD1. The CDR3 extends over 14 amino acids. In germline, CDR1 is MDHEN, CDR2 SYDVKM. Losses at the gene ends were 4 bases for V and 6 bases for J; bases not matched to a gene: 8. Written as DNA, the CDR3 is TGTGCCAGCAGTTCTCCGACAGGGTTTAATGGCTACACCTTC. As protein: CASSSPTGFNGYTF.

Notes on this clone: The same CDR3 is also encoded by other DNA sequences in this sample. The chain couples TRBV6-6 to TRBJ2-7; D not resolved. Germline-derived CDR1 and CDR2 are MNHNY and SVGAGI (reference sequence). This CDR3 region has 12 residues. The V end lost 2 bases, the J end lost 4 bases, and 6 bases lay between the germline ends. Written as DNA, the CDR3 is TGTGCCAGCAGTTACCGCGGTTACGAGCAGTACTTC. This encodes CASSYRGYEQYF.

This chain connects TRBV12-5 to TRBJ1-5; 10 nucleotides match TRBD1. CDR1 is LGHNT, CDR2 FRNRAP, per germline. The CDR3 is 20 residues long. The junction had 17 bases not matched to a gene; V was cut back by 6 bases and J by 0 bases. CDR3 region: CASGRGDLRDRGFSNQPQHF. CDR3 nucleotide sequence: TGTGCTAGTGGCCGCGGGGACCTTAGGGACAGGGGATTTAGCAATCAGCCCCAGCATTTT.

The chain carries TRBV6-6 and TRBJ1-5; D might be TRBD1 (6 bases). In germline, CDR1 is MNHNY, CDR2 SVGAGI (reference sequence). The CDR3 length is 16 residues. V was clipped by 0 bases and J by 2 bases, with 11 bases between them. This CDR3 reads CASSYSYRAGNQPQHF. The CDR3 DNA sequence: TGTGCCAGCAGTTACTCGTACAGGGCAGGCAATCAGCCCCAGCATTTT.

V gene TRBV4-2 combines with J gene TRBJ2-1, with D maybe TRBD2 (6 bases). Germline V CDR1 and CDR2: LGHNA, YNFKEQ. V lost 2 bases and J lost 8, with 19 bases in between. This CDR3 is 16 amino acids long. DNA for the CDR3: TGTGCCAGCAGCCAAAACCCCGCGGGAATTCGCCATGAGCAGTTCTTC. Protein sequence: CASSQNPAGIRHEQFF.

The CDR3 DNA reads as TGTGCCAGCAGCAACGGACAGGGCAATCAGCCCCAGCATTTT. It translates to CASSNGQGNQPQHF. The rearrangement links TRBV6-5 to TRBJ1-5; 7 nucleotides match TRBD1. V was clipped by 6 bases and J by 2 bases; unmatched bases: 4. The CDR3 extends over 14 amino acids. Germline CDR1 and CDR2: MNHEY and SVGAGI.

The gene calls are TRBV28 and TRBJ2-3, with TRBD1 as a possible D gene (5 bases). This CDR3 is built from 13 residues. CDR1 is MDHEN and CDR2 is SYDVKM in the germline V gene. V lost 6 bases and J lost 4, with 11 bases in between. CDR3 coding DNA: TGTGCCAGCAGCTTCCCAGGGTCAGATACGCAGTATTTT. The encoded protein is CASSFPGSDTQYF.

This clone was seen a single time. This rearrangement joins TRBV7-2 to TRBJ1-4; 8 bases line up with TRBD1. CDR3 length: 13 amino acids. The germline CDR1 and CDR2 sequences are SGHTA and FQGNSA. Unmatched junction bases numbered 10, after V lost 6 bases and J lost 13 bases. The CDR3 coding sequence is TGTGCCAGCAGTTTTCGACAGGGGCTGGGACTGTTTTTT. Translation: CASSFRQGLGLFF.

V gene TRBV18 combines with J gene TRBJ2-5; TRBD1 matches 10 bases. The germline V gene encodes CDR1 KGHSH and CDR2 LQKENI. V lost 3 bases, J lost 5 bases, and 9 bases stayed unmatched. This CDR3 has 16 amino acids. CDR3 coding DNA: TGTGCCAGCTCACCCGAGACAGGGGGCCTCCAGGAGACCCAGTACTTC. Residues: CASSPETGGLQETQYF.

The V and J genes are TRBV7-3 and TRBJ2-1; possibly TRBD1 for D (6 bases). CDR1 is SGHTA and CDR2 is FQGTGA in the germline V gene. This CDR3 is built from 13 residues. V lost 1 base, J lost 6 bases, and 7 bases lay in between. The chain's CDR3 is CASSLIRGNEQFF. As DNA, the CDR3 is TGTGCCAGCAGCTTAATCAGGGGCAATGAGCAGTTCTTC. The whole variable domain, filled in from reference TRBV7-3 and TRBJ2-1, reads GAGVSQTPSNKVTEKGKYVELRCDPISGHTALYWYRQSLGQGPEFLIYFQGTGAADDSGLPNDRFFAVRPEGSVSTLKIQRTERGDSAVYLCASSLIRGNEQFFGPGTRLTVL.

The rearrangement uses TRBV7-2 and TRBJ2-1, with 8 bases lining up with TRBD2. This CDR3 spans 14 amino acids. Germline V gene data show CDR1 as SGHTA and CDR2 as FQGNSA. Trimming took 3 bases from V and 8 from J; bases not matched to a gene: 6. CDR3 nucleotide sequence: TGTGCCAGCAGCTTTCAGCGGGAGATCGATGAGCAGTTCTTC. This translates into CASSFQREIDEQFF.

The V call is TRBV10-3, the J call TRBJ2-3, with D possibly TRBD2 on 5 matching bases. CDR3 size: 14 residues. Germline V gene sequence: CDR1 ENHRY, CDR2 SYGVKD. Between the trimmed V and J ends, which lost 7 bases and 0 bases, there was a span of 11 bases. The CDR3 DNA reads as TGTGCCATCAAAAACAGCGGAAGCACAGATACGCAGTATTTT. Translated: CAIKNSGSTDTQYF.

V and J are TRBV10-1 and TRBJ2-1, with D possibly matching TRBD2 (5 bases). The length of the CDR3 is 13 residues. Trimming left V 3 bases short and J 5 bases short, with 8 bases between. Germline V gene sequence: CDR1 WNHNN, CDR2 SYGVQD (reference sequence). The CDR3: CASSDTGNNEQFF. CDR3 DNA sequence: TGCGCCAGCAGTGATACGGGGAACAATGAGCAGTTCTTC.

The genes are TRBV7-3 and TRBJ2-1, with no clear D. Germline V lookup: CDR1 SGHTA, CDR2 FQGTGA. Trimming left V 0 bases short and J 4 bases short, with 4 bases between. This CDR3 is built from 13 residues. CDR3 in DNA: TGTGCCAGCAGCTTAACCAGGTACAATGAGCAGTTCTTC. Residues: CASSLTRYNEQFF.

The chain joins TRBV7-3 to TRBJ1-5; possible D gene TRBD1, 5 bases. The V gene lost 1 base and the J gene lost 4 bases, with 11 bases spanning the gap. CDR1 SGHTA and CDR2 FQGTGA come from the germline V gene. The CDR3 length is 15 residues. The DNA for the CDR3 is TGTGCCAGCAGCTTAAGCCCCGGGGGGAATCAGCCCCAGCATTTT. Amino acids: CASSLSPGGNQPQHF.

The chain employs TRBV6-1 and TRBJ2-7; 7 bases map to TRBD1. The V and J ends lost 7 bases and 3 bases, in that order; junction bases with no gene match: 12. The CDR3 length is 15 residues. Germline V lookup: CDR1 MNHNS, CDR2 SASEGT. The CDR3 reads CASNLGTAVSYEQYF. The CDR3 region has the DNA TGTGCCAGCAACTTGGGGACAGCAGTTAGCTACGAGCAGTACTTC.

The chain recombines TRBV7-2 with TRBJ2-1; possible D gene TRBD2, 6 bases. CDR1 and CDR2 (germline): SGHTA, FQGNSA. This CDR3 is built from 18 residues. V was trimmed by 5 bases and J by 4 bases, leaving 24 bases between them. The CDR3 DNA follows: TGTGCCAGCAGCCTAAGGGGTGGCGGGAACCTCTTATACAATGAGCAGTTCTTC. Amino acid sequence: CASSLRGGGNLLYNEQFF.

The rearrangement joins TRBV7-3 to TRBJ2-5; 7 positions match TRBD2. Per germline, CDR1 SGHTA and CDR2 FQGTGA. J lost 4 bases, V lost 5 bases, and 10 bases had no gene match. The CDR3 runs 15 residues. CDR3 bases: TGTGCCAGCAGCGTACACCACGGCGGGAGAGAGACCCAGTACTTC. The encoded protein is CASSVHHGGRETQYF.

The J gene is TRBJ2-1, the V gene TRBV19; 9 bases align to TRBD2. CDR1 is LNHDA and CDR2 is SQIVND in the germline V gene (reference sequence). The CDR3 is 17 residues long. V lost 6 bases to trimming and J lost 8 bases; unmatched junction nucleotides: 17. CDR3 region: CASRAHGSGGRVDEQFF. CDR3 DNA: TGTGCCAGTAGGGCCCACGGGTCTGGCGGGAGGGTGGATGAGCAGTTCTTC.

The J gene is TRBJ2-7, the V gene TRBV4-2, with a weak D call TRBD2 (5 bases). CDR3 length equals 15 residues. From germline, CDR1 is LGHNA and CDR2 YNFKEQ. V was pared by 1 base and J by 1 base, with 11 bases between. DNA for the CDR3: TGTGCCAGCAGCCAAGGGAGCGGAACTTCCTACGAGCAGTACTTC. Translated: CASSQGSGTSYEQYF.

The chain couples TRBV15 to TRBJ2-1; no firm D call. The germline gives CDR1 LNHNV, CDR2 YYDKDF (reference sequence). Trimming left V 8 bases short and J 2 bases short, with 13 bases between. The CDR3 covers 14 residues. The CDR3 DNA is TGTGCCACCCAGTCGATACGAACCTACAATGAGCAGTTCTTC. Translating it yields CATQSIRTYNEQFF.

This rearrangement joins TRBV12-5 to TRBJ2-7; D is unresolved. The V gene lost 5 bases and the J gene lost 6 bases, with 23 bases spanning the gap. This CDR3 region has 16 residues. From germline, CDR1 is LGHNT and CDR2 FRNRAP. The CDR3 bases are TGTGCTAGTGGTGTCCAAGTTGGTCTCTCGAGGTCCGAGCAGTACTTC. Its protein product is CASGVQVGLSRSEQYF.

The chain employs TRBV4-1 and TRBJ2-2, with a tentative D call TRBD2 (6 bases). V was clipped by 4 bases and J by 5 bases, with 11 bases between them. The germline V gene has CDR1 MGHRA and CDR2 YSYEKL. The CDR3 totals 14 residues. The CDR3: CASSPRLVTGELFF. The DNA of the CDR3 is TGCGCCAGCAGCCCTAGACTAGTAACCGGGGAGCTGTTTTTT.

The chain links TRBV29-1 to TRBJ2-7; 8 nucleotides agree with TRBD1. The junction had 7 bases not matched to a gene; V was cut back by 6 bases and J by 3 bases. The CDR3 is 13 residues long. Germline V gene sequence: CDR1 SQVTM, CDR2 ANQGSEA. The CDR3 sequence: CSVGQGGLYEQYF. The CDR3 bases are TGCAGCGTAGGACAGGGTGGCCTCTACGAGCAGTACTTC.